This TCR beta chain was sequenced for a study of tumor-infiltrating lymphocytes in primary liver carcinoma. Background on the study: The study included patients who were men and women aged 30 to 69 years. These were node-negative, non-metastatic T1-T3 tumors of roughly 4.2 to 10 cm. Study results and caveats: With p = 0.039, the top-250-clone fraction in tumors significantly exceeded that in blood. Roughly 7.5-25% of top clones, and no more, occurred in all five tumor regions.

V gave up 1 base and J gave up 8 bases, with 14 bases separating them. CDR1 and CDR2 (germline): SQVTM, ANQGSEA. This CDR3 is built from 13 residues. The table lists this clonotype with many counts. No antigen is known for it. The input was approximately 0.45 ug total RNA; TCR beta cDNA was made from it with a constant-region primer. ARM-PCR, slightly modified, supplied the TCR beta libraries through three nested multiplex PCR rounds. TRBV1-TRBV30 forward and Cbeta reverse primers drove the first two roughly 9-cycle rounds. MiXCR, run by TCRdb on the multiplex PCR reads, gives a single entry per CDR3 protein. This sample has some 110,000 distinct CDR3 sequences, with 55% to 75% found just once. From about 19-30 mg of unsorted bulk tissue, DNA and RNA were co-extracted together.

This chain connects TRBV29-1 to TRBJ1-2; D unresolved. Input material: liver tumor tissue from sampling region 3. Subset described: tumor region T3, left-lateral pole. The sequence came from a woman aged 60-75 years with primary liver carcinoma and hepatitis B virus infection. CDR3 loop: CSVEALMTGGYTF. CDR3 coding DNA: TGCAGCGTTGAAGCGCTTATGACCGGGGGCTACACCTTC.